This T cell receptor beta chain was recorded in a study of T cells after yellow fever vaccination. Study conclusions and caveats: Booster sampling recovered most clones from primary vaccination (around 97% CD4, approximately 90% CD8). Repertoires sorted by FACS could include abundant clonotypes that are contaminants from the bulk population. The CD4 and CD8 compartments had a small share of their clonotypes in common.

TCRdb re-derived calls from the 5' RACE reads in MiXCR, one entry per CDR3 protein. The sample lists roughly 120,000 distinct CDR3 sequences; about 7.2% were seen once. This clonotype showed up many times. What it recognizes is unknown. There are 14 residues in the CDR3. Germline lookup yields CDR1 DFQATT and CDR2 SNEGSKA (reference sequence). The V and J ends lost 4 bases and 5 bases, in that order; junction bases with no gene match: 8. The genes are TRBV20-1 and TRBJ2-3, with 8 bases lining up with TRBD1. The specimen was CD4+ T cells sorted from PBMCs, collected approximately 47 days after the first yellow fever vaccination. This clonotype was obtained from a man between 18 and 29 years old who received the YFV17D yellow fever vaccine. The CDR3 here is CSATDRGSRDTQYF. Written as DNA, the CDR3 is TGCAGTGCTACCGACAGGGGATCGAGAGATACGCAGTATTTT.